A single sample is the source of the 4 T cell receptor beta chains below, sequenced in a study of T cell changes during pregnancy in multiple sclerosis. Sequencing was performed with immunoSEQ multiplex PCR; in TCRdb, only in-frame clones are kept and a portion is missing. The sample holds under 40,000 clones, about nine tenths seen once. The material sequenced was CD4+ T cells from peripheral blood mononuclear cells, taken in the third trimester of pregnancy. Source of these receptors: a female donor in good health, enrolled as a control in a pregnancy study.

The CDR3 DNA reads as TGTGCCAGCGGCGGGACGCTCGGTAATTCACCCCTCCACTTT. It encodes CASGGTLGNSPLHF. The chain carries TRBV6-1 and TRBJ1-6, with D tentatively TRBD1 (5 bases). Germline V gives CDR1 MNHNS, CDR2 SASEGT. The CDR3 is made up of 14 amino acids. V dropped 8 bases and J dropped 6 bases, with 14 bases sitting between them.

This clone came up once. The rearrangement links TRBV13 to TRBJ2-3; 7 bases align to TRBD2. The CDR3 is 12 amino acids. Germline V lookup: CDR1 PRHDT, CDR2 FYEKMQ (reference sequence). V trimming: 5 bases; J trimming: 8 bases; junction bases outside the gene matches: 4. DNA of the CDR3: TGTGCCAGCAGCCAAGAGCGGGGTACGCAGTATTTT. It translates to CASSQERGTQYF.

This clone was recorded a few times. This chain links TRBV6-5 with TRBJ2-7; TRBD2 matches at 11 bases. CDR3 length: 15 amino acids. Unmatched junction bases numbered 3, after V lost 5 bases and J lost 0 bases. Per germline, CDR1 MNHEY and CDR2 SVGAGI. CDR3 region: CASSRTSGGSYEQYF. CDR3 sequence (DNA): TGTGCCAGCAGTCGAACTAGCGGGGGCTCCTACGAGCAGTACTTC.

The rearrangement uses TRBV19 and TRBJ1-3, with TRBD1 identical over 10 bases. The CDR3 runs to 16 residues. V shed 6 bases and J 1 base; nucleotides not matched to a gene: 6. Per the germline V gene, CDR1 is LNHDA and CDR2 is SQIVND (reference sequence). The CDR3 region has the DNA TGTGCCAGTAGCTCGACGGGACAGGGGTCTGGAAACACCATATATTTT. Its translation is CASSSTGQGSGNTIYF.